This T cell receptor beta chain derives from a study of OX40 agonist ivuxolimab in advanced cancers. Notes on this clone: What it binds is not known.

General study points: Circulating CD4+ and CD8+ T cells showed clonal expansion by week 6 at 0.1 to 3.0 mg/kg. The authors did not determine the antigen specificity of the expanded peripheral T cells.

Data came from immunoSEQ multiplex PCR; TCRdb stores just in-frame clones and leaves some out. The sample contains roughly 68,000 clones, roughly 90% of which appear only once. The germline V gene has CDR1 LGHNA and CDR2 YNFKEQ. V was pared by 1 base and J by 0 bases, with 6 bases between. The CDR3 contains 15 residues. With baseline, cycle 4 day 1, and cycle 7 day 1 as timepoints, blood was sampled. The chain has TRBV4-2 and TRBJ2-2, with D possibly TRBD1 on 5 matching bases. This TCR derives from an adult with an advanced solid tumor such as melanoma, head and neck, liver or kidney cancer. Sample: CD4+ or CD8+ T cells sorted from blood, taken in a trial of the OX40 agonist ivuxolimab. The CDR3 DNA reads TGTGCCAGCAGCCAAGGGGGCGCGAACACCGGGGAGCTGTTTTTT. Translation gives CASSQGGANTGELFF.